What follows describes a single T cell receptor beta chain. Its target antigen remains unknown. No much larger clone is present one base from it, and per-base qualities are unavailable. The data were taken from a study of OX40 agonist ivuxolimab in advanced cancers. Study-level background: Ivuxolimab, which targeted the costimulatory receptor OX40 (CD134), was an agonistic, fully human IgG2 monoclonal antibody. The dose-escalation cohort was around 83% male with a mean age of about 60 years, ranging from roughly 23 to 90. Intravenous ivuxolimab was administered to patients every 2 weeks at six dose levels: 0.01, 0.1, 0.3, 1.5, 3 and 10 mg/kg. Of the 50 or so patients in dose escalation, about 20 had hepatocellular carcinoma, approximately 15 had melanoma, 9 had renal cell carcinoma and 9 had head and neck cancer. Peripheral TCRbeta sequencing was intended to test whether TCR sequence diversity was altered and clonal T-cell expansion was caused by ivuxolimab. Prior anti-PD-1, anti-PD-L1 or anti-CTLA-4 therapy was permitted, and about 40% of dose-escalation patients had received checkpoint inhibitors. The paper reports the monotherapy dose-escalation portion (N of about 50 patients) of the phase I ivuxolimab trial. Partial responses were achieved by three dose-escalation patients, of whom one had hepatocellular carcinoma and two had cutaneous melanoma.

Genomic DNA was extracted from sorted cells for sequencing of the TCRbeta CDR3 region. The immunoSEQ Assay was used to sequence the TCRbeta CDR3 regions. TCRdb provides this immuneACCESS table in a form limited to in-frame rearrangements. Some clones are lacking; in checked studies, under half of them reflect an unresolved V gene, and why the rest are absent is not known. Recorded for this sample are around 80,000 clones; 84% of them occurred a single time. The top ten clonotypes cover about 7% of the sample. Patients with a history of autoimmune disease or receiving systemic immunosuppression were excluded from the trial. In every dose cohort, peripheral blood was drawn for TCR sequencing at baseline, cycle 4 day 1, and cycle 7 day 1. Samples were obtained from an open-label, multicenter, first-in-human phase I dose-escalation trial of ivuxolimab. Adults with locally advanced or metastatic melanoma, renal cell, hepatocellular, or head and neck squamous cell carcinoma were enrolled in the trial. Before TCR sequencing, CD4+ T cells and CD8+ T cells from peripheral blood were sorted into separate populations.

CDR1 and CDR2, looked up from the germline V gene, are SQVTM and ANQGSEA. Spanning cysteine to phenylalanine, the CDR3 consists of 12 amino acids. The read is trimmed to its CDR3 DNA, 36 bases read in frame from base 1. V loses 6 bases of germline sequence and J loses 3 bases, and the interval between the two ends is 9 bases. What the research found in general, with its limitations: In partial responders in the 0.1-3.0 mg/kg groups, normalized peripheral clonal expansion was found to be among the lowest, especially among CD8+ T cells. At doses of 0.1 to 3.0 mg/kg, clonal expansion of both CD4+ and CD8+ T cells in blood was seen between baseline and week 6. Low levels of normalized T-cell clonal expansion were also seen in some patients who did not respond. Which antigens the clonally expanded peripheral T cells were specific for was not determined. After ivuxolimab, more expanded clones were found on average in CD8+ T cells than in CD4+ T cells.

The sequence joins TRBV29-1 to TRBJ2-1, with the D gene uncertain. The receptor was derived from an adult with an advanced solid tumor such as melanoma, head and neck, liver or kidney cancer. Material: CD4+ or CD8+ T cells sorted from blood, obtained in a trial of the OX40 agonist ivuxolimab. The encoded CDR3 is CSVVDGYNEQFF. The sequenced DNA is TGCAGCGTAGTGGACGGCTACAATGAGCAGTTCTTC.